This record looks at one TCR beta chain sequence and its context. The sample originates from a study of CD39 and CD103 CD8 tumor-infiltrating T cells. Repertoires were generated with immunoSEQ multiplex PCR, while TCRdb's copy carries only in-frame clones and drops some. The table records thousands of clones, roughly three fifths of them present only once. Per germline, CDR1 SGHRS and CDR2 YFSETQ. V lost 5 bases to trimming and J lost 2 bases, with 26 bases between them. The CDR3 has 19 amino acids. CD8+CD4-CD45RA- cells, CCR7-positive or negative, formed the memory CD8 sort. This TCR derives from a human donor with head and neck squamous cell carcinoma. Sequencing was carried out using CD8+ T cells sorted from blood. Subset meaning: total memory CD8 T cells (CD45RA-CCR7+/-) from blood or uninvolved lymph node. The chain uses TRBV5-1 and TRBJ1-5, with D tentatively TRBD1 (6 bases). CDR3 bases: TGCGCCAGCAGTCAAACGCCAGGGGTTATGTTGAGGGGCAATCAGCCCCAGCATTTT. Translating gives CASSQTPGVMLRGNQPQHF.